The present T cell receptor beta chain was sequenced within a study of OX40 agonist ivuxolimab in advanced cancers. Study as a whole: Patients were given ivuxolimab, an antibody that agonizes OX40 (CD134).

This clone is a singleton in its sample. V gave up 3 bases and J gave up 1 base; unmatched junction bases: 10. This CDR3 comprises 17 residues. Germline loops: CDR1 SGHKS, CDR2 YYEKEE (reference sequence). Sequencing used immunoSEQ multiplex PCR; TCRdb keeps in-frame clones, though not all of them. The table has about 99,000 clones, approximately 95% seen once; the top ten hold 2% to 2.5%. This TCR derives from an adult with an advanced solid tumor such as melanoma, head and neck, liver or kidney cancer. The sample was CD4+ or CD8+ T cells sorted from blood, taken in a trial of the OX40 agonist ivuxolimab. This sequence joins TRBV5-5 and TRBJ1-2, with TRBD1 matching 9 bases. The CDR3 DNA is TGTGCCAGCAGCTCACCGGGACAGGGCGCCCATAACTATGGCTACACCTTC. Translating it yields CASSSPGQGAHNYGYTF.